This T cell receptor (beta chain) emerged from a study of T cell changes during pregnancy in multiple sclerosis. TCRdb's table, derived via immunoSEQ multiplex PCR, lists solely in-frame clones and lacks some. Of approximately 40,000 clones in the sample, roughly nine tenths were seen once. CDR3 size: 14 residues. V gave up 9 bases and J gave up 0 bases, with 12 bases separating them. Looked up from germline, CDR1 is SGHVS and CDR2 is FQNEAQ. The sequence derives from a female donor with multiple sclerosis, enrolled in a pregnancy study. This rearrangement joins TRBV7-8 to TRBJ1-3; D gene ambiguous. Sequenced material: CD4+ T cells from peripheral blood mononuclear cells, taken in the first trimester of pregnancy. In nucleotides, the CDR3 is TGTGCCAGTCGGTCCCGAAACTCTGGAAACACCATATATTTT. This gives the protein CASRSRNSGNTIYF.